Presented here are 5 T cell receptor beta chains from one specimen sequenced in a study of cytomegalovirus exposure and HLA in healthy donors. PCR was performed using 60 Vbeta and 13 Jbeta primers. Method: immunoSEQ multiplex PCR; TCRdb's copy keeps in-frame clones and lacks some. The sample lists about 89,000 clones, around 77% occurring once. The sequencing sample was made of PBMCs. Receptors originate from a young man in good health and CMV-seronegative.

The chain has TRBV5-1 and TRBJ2-1; 9 bases align to TRBD2. The CDR3 is made up of 14 amino acids. V trimming: 5 bases; J trimming: 1 base; junction bases outside the gene matches: 1. Germline loops: CDR1 SGHRS, CDR2 YFSETQ. CDR3 coding DNA: TGCGCCAGCAGGGCGGGAGGGTCCTACAATGAGCAGTTCTTC. The encoded protein is CASRAGGSYNEQFF.

Of note for this clone: Its ends do not fully match the called genes, so a read error is possible. The CDR3 loop reads CASSGQGQGRNRPQHF. CDR3 DNA: TGTGCCAGCAGTGGACAGGGGCAAGGTCGCAATCGGCCCCAGCATTTT. The V call is TRBV27, the J call TRBJ1-5; 9 bases are a match to TRBD1. Per the germline V gene, CDR1 is MNHEY and CDR2 is SMNVEV (reference sequence). This CDR3 is 16 amino acids long.

The chain uses TRBV7-2 and TRBJ1-4, with a weak D call TRBD1 (6 bases). The germline V and J ends were trimmed by 1 base and 8 bases, with 11 bases remaining between them. The germline gives CDR1 SGHTA, CDR2 FQGNSA. The CDR3 is made up of 14 amino acids. The CDR3 nucleotides read TGTGCCAGCAGCTTAGGGACAGTAAACGAAAAACTGTTTTTT. Residues: CASSLGTVNEKLFF.

This clone came up a few times. V gene TRBV6-5 combines with J gene TRBJ1-5; a possible D gene is TRBD1 (6 bases). V lost 6 bases and J 1 base, leaving 13 bases between the germline ends. CDR1 MNHEY and CDR2 SVGAGI come from the germline V gene. The CDR3 is 15 amino acids. In DNA, the CDR3 is TGTGCCAGCAGCAGAACGGGACAAAGCAATCAGCCCCAGCATTTT. It is translated as CASSRTGQSNQPQHF.

V usage is TRBV10-3 and J usage is TRBJ1-6; TRBD1 agrees at 7 bases. J was trimmed by 7 bases and V by 6 bases; bases with no gene match: 9. Germline-derived CDR1 and CDR2 are ENHRY and SYGVKD. CDR3 length: 15 amino acids. The CDR3 DNA is TGTGCCATCAGGGGCTCGGGACAGCCAAATTCACCCCTCCACTTT. It translates to CAIRGSGQPNSPLHF.